This T cell receptor beta chain was documented in a study of T cell changes during pregnancy in multiple sclerosis. TCRdb's copy holds only in-frame clones and misses some; the assay was immunoSEQ multiplex PCR. The sample includes 93,000 or so clones, almost 95% of them seen just once. V was pared by 2 bases and J by 8 bases, with 10 bases of the junction left unmatched. Germline V gives CDR1 LNHNV, CDR2 YYDKDF (reference sequence). The CDR3 length is 16 residues. This chain joins TRBV15 and TRBJ2-1; 9 bases are a match to TRBD2. The TCR originated in a female donor with multiple sclerosis, enrolled in a pregnancy study. This material consisted of peripheral blood, taken after pregnancy. CDR3 sequence (DNA): TGTGCCACCAGCAGACCGCTAGCGGGACCCTTCGATGAGCAGTTCTTC. It specifies CATSRPLAGPFDEQFF.